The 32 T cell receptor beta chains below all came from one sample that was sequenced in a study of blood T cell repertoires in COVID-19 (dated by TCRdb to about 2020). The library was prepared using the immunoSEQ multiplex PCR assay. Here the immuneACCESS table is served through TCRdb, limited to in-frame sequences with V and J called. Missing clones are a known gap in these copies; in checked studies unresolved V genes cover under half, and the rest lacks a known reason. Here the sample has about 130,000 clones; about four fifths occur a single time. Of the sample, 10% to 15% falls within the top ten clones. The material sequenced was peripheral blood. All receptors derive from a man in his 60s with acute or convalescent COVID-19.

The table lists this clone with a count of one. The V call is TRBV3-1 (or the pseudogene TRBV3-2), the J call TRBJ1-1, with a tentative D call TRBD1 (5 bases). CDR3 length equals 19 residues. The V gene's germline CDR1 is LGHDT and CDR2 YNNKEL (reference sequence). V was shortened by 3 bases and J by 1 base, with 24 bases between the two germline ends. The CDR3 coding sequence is TGTGCCAGCAGCCAGGGGAGGGGACGGGTGGCGCCTGGGAACACTGAAGCTTTCTTT. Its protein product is CASSQGRGRVAPGNTEAFF.

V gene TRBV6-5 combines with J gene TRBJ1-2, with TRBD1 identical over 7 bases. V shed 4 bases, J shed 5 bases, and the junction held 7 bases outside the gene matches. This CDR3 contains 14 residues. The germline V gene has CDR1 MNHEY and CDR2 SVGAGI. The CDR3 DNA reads TGTGCCAGCAGTTTCGCCGGGACAGCTTATGGCTACACCTTC. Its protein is CASSFAGTAYGYTF.

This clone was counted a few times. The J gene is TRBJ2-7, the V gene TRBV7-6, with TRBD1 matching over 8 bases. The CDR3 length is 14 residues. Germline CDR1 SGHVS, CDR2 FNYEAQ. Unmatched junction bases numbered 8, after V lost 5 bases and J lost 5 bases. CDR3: CASSPRTGTHEQYF. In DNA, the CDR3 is TGTGCCAGCAGCCCTAGGACAGGGACCCACGAGCAGTACTTC.

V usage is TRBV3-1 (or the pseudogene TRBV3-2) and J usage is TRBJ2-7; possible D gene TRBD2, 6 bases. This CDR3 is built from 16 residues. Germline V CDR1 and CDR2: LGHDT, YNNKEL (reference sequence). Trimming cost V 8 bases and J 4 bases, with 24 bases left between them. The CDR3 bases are TGTGCCAGCGGACAACGACTTCCTCTGGAGGGGTACGAGCAGTACTTC. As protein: CASGQRLPLEGYEQYF.

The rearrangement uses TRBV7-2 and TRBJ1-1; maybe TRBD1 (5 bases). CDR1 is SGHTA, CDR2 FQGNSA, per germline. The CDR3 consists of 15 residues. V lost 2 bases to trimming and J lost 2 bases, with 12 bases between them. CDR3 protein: CASSLRAGLNTEAFF. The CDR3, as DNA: TGTGCCAGCAGCTTAAGGGCAGGGCTTAACACTGAAGCTTTCTTT. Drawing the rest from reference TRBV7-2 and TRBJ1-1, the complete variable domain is GAGVSQSPSNKVTEKGKDVELRCDPISGHTALYWYRQSLGQGLEFLIYFQGNSAPDKSGLPSDRFSAERTGGSVSTLTIQRTQQEDSAVYLCASSLRAGLNTEAFFGQGTRLTVV.

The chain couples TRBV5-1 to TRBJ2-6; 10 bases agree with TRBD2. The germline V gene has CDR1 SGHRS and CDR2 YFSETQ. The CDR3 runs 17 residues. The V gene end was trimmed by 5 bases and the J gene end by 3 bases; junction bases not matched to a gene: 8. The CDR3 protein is CASRSPSGSVGANVLTF. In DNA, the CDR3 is TGCGCCAGCAGGTCTCCTAGCGGGAGTGTTGGGGCCAACGTCCTGACTTTC.

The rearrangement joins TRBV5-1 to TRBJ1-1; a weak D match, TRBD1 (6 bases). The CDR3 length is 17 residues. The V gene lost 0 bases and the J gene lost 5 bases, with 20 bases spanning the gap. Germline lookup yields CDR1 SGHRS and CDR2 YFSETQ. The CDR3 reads CASSLDGGPGEGTEAFF. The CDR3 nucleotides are TGCGCCAGCAGCTTGGATGGTGGTCCAGGGGAGGGAACTGAAGCTTTCTTT. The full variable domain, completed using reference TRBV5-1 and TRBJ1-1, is KAGVTQTPRYLIKTRGQQVTLSCSPISGHRSVSWYQQTPGQGLQFLFEYFSETQRNKGNFPGRFSGRQFSNSRSEMNVSTLELGDSALYLCASSLDGGPGEGTEAFFGQGTRLTVV.

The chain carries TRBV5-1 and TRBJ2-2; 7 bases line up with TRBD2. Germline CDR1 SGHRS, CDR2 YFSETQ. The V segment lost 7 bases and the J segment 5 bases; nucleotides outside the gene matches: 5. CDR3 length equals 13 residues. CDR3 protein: CASEEGLTGELFF. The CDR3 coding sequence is TGCGCCAGCGAAGAGGGACTAACCGGGGAGCTGTTTTTT.

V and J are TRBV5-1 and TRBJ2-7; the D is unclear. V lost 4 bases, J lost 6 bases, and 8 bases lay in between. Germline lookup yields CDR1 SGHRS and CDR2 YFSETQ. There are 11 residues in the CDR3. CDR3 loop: CASSQSGEQYF. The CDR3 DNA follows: TGCGCCAGCAGCCAGTCAGGCGAGCAGTACTTC.

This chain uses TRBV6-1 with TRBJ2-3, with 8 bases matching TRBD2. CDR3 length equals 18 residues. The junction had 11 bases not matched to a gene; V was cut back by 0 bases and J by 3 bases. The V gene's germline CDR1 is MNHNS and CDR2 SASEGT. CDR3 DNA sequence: TGTGCCAGCAGTGAAGCGGAACTAGCGGTCGCCGGGACAGATACGCAGTATTTT. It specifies CASSEAELAVAGTDTQYF.

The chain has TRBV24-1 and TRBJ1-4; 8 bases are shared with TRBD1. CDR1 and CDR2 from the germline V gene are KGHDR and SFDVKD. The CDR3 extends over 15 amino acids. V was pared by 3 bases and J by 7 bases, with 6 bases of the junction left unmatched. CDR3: CATSDTTGGGEKLFF. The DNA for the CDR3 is TGTGCCACCAGTGATACAACAGGGGGAGGTGAAAAACTGTTTTTT.

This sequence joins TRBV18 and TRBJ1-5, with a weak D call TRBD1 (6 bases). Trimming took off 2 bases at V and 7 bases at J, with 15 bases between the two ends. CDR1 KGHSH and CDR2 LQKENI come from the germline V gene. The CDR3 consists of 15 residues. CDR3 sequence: CASSPSQGSRQPQHF. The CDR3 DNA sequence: TGTGCCAGCTCACCAAGTCAGGGGTCACGGCAGCCCCAGCATTTT.

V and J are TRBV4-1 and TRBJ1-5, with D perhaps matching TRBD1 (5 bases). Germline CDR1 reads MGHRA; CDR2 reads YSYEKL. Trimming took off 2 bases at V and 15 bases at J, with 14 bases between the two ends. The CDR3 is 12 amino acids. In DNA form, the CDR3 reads TGCGCCAGCAGCCAACTCCGGGGACTCTTGCATTTT. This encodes CASSQLRGLLHF.

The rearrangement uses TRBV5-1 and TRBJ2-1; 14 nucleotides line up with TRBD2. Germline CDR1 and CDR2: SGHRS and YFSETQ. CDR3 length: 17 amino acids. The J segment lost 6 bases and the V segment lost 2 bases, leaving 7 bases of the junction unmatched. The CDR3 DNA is TGCGCCAGCAGCTTCTGGGGACTAGCGGGAGTTGGCAATGAGCAGTTCTTC. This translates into CASSFWGLAGVGNEQFF.

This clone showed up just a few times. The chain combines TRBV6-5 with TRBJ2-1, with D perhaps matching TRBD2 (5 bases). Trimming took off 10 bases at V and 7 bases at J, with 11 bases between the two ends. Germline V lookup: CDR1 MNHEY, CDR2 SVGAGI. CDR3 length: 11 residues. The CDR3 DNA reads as TGTGCCACCAACCGGGGAAATGAGCAGTTCTTC. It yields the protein CATNRGNEQFF.

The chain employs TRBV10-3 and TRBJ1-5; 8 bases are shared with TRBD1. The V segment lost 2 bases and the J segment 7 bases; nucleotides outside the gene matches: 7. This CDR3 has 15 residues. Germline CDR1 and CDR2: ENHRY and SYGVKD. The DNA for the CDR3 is TGTGCCATCAGTGAGGGACAGGGAGGGGGCCAGCCCCAGCATTTT. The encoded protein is CAISEGQGGGQPQHF.

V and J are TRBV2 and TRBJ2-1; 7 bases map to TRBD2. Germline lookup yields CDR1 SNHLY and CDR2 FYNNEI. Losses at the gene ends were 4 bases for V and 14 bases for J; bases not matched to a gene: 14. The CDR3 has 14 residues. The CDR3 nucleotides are TGTGCCAGCAGTGTTTCGGCGGGAGTTACGCAAAAGTTCTTC. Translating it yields CASSVSAGVTQKFF.

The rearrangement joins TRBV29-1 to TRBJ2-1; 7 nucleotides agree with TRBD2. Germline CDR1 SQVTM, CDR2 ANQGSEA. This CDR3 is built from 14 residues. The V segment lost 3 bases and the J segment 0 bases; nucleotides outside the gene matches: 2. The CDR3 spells CSVEGGSSYNEQFF. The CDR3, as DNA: TGCAGCGTTGAGGGCGGGAGCTCCTACAATGAGCAGTTCTTC.

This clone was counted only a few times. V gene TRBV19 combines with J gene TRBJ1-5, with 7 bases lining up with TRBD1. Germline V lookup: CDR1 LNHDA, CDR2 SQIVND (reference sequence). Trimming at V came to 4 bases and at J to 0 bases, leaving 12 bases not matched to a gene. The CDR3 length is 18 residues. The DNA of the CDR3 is TGTGCCAGTAGTAACCGGATAGGGGACAGCTATAGCAATCAGCCCCAGCATTTT. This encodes CASSNRIGDSYSNQPQHF.

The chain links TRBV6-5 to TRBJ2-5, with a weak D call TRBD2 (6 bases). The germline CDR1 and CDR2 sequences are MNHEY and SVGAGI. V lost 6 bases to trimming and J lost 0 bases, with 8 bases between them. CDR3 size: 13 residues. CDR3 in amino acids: CASSREYQETQYF. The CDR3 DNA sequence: TGTGCCAGCAGCCGGGAGTACCAAGAGACCCAGTACTTC.

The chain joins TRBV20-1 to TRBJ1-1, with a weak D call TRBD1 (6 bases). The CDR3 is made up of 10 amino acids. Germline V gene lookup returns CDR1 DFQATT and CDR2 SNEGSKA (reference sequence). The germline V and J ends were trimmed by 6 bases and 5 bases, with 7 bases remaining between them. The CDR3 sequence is CSARGTEAFF. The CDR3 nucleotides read TGCAGTGCGAGGGGGACTGAAGCTTTCTTT.

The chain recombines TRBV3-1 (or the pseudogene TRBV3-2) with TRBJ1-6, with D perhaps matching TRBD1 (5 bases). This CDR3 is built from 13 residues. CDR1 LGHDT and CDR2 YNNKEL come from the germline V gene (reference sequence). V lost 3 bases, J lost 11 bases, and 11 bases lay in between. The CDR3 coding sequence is TGTGCCAGCAGCCATGCCGGGGGTCCACCCCTCCACTTT. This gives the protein CASSHAGGPPLHF.

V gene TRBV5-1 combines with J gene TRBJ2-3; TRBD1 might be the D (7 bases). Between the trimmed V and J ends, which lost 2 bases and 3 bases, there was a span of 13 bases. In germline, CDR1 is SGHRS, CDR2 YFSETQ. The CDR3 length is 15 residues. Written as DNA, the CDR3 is TGCGCCAGCAGCTTCGGGGCAGGGGGGACAGATACGCAGTATTTT. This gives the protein CASSFGAGGTDTQYF.

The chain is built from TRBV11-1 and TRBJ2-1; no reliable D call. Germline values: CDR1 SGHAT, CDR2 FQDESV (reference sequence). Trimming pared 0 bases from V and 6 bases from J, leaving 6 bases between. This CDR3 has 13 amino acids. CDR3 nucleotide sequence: TGTGCCAGCAGCTTAGCCCTCCTCAATGAGCAGTTCTTC. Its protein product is CASSLALLNEQFF.

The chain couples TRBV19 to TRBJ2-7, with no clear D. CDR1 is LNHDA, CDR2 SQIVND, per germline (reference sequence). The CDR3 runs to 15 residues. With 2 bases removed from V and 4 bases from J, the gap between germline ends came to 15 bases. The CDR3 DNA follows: TGTGCCAGTAGTATAAGTCTAGTCTTTCCTTACGAGCAGTACTTC. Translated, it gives CASSISLVFPYEQYF.

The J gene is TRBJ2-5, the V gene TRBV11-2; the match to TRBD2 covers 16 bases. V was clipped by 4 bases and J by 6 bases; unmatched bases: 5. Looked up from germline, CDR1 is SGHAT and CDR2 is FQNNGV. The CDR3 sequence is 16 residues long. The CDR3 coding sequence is TGTGCCAGCAGCTCTGGGACTAGCGGGAGGGCCAAGACCCAGTACTTC. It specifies CASSSGTSGRAKTQYF. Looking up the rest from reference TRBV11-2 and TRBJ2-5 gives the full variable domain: EAGVAQSPRYKIIEKRQSVAFWCNPISGHATLYWYQQILGQGPKLLIQFQNNGVVDDSQLPKDRFSAERLKGVDSTLKIQPAKLEDSAVYLCASSSGTSGRAKTQYFGPGTRLLVL.

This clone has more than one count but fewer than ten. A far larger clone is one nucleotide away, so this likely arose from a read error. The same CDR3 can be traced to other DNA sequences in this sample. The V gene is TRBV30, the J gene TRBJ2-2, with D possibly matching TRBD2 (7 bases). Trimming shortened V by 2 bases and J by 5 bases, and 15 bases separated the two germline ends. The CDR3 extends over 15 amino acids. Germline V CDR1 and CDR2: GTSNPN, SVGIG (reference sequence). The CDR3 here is CAWSRGGGETGELFF. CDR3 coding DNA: TGTGCCTGGAGTAGGGGGGGAGGCGAGACCGGGGAGCTGTTTTTT.

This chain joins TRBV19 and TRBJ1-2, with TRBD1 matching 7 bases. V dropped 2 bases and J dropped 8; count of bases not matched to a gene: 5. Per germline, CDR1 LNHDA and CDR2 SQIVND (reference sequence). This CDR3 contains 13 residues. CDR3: CASSITGDTGYTF. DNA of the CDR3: TGTGCCAGTAGTATAACAGGGGACACCGGCTACACCTTC.

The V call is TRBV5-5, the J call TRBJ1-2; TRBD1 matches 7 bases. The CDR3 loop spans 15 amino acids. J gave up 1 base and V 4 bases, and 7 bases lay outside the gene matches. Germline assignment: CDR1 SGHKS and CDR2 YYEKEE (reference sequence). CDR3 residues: CASSPYRGSNYGYTF. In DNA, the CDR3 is TGTGCCAGCAGCCCTTACAGGGGCAGTAACTATGGCTACACCTTC.

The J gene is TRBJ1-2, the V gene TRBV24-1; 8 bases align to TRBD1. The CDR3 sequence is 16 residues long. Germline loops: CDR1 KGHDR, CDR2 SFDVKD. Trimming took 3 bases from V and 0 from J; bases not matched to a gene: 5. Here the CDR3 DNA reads TGTGCCACCAGTGATGGAGGGACAGGAGCTAACTATGGCTACACCTTC. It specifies CATSDGGTGANYGYTF.

CDR3: CASSRETGGTGELFF. The CDR3 DNA reads as TGTGCCAGCAGCCGAGAGACAGGGGGCACCGGGGAGCTGTTTTTT. This chain joins TRBV9 and TRBJ2-2; 9 nucleotides align to TRBD1. CDR1 and CDR2 (germline): SGDLS, YYNGEE. V trimming: 4 bases; J trimming: 4 bases; junction bases outside the gene matches: 5. There are 15 residues in the CDR3.

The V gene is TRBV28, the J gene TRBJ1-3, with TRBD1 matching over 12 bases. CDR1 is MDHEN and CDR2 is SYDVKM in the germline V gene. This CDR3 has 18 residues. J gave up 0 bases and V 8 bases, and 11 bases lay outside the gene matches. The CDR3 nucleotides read TGTGCCAGCGGAGGGACAGGGGGCCTCTGGGCCTCTGGAAACACCATATATTTT. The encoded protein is CASGGTGGLWASGNTIYF.